The present entry profiles one TCR beta chain with its context. Antigen: not known. Culture proceeded for about ten days, and CD4+ T cells were then isolated. Days 3 and 7 were when half the medium was replaced with IL-2 medium. CDR3 length: 14 amino acids. Trimming at V came to 4 bases and at J to 6 bases, leaving 5 bases not matched to a gene. From germline, CDR1 is SGHRS and CDR2 YFSETQ. The record originates from a study of vaccination effects on CD4 cells after COVID-19. Regarding the study as a whole: After vaccination, at late timepoints, clones induced by infection and by vaccine contracted markedly.

Clones were sequenced by immunoSEQ multiplex PCR, and TCRdb holds only the in-frame ones, with some missing. The sample includes under 40,000 clones, 82% seen only once; the top ten take about 2.7%. V usage is TRBV5-1 and J usage is TRBJ1-4; 8 positions match TRBD1. The TCR originated in a human donor who received a COVID-19 vaccine. The material was CD4+ T cells from PBMCs cultured without peptide, obtained before COVID-19 vaccination. This CDR3 reads CASSPDRAYEKLFF. CDR3 coding DNA: TGCGCCAGCAGCCCGGACAGGGCTTATGAAAAACTGTTTTTT.